This T cell receptor beta chain came from a study of T cell responses to AZD1222 COVID-19 vaccine. Regarding the study as a whole: Nearly half of the spike-specific TCRs reportedly recognize variant regions that carry no mutations. Increased Spike-specific TCR breadth and depth were observed after two AZD1222 doses. Among those given AZD1222, only 6 or 7 were seropositive at baseline.

Clones were read by immunoSEQ multiplex PCR, and TCRdb kept only the in-frame ones, dropping some. The table lists 110,000 to 150,000 clones, about 92% of them singletons, with less than 15% in the top ten. About this clone itself: What it binds is not known.

The receptor was derived from an adult who had recovered from COVID-19. The source was peripheral blood, collected after recovery from COVID-19.

CDR3 protein: CASSITRGAGNTIYF. CDR3 nucleotides: TGTGCCAGCAGCATAACTAGGGGGGCTGGAAACACCATATATTTT. This sequence joins TRBV7-2 and TRBJ1-3; perhaps TRBD1 as D (6 bases). The CDR3 is 15 amino acids. V lost 5 bases to trimming and J lost 2 bases, with 13 bases between them. CDR1 and CDR2 from the germline V gene are SGHTA and FQGNSA.